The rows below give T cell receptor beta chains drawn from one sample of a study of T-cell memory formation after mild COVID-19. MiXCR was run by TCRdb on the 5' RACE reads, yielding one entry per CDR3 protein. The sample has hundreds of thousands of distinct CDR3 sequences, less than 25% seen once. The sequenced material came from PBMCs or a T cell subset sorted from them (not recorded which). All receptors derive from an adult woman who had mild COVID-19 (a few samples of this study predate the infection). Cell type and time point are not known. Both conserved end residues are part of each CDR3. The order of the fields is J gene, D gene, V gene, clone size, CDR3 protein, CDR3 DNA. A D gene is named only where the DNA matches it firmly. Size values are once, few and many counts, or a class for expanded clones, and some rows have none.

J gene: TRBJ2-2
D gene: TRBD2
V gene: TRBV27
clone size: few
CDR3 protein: CATKLAGVGTGELFF
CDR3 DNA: TGTGCCACCAAACTAGCGGGAGTCGGTACCGGGGAGCTGTTTTTT

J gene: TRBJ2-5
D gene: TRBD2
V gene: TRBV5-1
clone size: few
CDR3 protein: CASSLREREGRGTQYF
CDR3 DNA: TGCGCCAGCAGCTTACGCGAGCGGGAGGGCCGTGGGACCCAGTACTTC

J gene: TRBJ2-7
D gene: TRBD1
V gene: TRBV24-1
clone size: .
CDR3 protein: CATSDSGTGFYEQYF
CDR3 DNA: TGTGCCACCAGTGATTCCGGGACAGGCTTCTACGAGCAGTACTTC

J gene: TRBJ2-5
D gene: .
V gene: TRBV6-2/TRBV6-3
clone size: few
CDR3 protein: CASTQYGVGVQETQYF
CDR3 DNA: TGTGCCAGCACCCAGTACGGGGTAGGGGTTCAAGAGACCCAGTACTTC

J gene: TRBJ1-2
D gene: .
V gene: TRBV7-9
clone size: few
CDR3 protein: CASSLAVGERVNYGYTF
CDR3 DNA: TGTGCCAGCAGCTTAGCGGTCGGCGAAAGAGTCAACTATGGCTACACCTTC

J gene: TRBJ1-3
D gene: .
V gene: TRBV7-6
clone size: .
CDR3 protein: CASSPSGPRGSGNTIYF
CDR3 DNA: TGTGCCAGCAGCCCTTCCGGCCCAAGGGGCTCTGGAAACACCATATATTTT

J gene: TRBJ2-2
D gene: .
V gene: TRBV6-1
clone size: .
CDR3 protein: CASGQTNTGELFF
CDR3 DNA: TGTGCCAGCGGACAGACGAACACCGGGGAGCTGTTTTTT

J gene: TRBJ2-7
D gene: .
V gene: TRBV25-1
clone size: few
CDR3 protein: CACGSTYEQYF
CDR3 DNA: TGTGCCTGCGGATCGACCTACGAGCAGTACTTC

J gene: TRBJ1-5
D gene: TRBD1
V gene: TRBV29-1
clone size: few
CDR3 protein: CSVAPGQDQPQHF
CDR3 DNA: TGCAGCGTCGCCCCTGGACAGGATCAGCCCCAGCATTTT

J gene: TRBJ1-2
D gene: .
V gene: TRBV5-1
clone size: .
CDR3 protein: CASSLASGLLYYTF
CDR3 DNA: TGCGCCAGCAGCTTGGCGTCAGGCTTGCTCTACTACACCTTC

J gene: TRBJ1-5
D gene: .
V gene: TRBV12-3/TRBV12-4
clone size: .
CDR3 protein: CASSPGGENQPQHF
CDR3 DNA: TGTGCCAGCAGTCCTGGGGGAGAGAATCAGCCCCAGCATTTT

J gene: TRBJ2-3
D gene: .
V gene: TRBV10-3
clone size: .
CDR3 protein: CAISHEGQTGGDTQYF
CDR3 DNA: TGTGCCATCAGTCACGAGGGACAAACAGGAGGAGATACGCAGTATTTT

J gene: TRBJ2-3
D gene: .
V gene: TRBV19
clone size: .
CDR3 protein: CASSMKRRGTDTQYF
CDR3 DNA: TGTGCCAGTAGTATGAAGCGGAGGGGGACAGATACGCAGTATTTT

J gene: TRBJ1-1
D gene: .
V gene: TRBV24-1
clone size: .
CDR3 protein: CATSDSDRTEAFF
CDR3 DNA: TGTGCCACCAGTGATTCTGACAGGACTGAAGCTTTCTTT

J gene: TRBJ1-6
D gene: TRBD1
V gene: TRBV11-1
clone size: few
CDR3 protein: CASSSGQGYSPLHF
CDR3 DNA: TGTGCCAGCAGCTCCGGACAGGGCTATTCACCCCTCCACTTT

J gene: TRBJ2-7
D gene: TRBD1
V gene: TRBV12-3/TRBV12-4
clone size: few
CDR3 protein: CASSLRQGQYEQYF
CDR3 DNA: TGTGCCAGCAGCCTTCGACAGGGACAGTACGAGCAGTACTTC

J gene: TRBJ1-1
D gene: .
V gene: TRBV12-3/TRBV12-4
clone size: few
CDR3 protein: CASNARRRGNTEAFF
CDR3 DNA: TGTGCCAGCAATGCAAGGAGGAGGGGAAACACTGAAGCTTTCTTT

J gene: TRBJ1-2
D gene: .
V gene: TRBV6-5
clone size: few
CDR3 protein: CASRPGGGANYGYTF
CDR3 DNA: TGTGCCAGCAGACCCGGGGGGGGCGCGAACTATGGCTACACCTTC

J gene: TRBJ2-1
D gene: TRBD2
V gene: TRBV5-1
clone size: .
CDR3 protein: CASSGRVGSYNEQFF
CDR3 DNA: TGCGCCAGCAGCGGGAGGGTGGGCTCCTACAATGAGCAGTTCTTC

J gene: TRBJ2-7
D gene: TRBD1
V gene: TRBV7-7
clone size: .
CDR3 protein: CASSPDRGAEQYF
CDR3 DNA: TGTGCTAGCAGCCCGGACAGGGGGGCCGAGCAGTACTTC

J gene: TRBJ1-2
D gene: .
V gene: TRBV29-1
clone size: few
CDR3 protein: CSVGGLTPRGYGYTF
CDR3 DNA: TGCAGCGTTGGTGGACTTACACCTAGGGGCTATGGCTACACCTTC

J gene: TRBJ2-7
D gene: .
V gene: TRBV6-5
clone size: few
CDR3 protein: CASSKRGPRPEQYF
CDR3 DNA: TGTGCCAGCAGTAAACGGGGGCCTCGGCCCGAGCAGTACTTC

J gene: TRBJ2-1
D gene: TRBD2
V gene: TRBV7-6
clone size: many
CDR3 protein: CASSPRLAGPSYNEQFF
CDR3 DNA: TGTGCCAGCAGTCCGAGGCTAGCGGGACCCTCCTACAATGAGCAGTTCTTC

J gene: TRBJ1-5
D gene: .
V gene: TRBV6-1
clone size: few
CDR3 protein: CASSGRGILASGNQPQHF
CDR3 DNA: TGTGCCAGCAGTGGGAGGGGGATTCTGGCCTCTGGCAATCAGCCCCAGCATTTT

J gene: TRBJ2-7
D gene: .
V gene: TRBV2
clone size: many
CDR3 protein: CASTLLTYEQYF
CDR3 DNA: TGTGCCAGCACCTTACTTACCTACGAGCAGTACTTC

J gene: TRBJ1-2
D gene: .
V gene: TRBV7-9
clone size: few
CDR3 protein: CASSLPAQGGYTF
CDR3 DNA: TGTGCCAGCAGCTTACCGGCTCAGGGAGGCTACACCTTC

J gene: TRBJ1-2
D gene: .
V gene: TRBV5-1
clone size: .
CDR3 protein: CASSLEGSVYTF
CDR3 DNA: TGCGCCAGCAGCTTGGAAGGGTCTGTCTACACCTTC

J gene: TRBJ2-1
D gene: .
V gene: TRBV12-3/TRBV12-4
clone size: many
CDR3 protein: CASSLQGRLGNEQFF
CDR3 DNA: TGTGCCAGCAGTTTACAAGGTCGACTCGGTAATGAGCAGTTCTTC

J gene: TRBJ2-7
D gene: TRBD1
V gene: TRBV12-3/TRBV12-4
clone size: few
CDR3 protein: CASSLGTGLPYEQYF
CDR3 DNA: TGTGCCAGCAGCCTCGGGACAGGGCTGCCCTACGAGCAGTACTTC

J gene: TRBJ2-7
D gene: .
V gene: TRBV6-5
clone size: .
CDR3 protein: CASNSGALSFYEQYF
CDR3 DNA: TGTGCCAGCAATTCCGGGGCCTTAAGCTTCTACGAGCAGTACTTC

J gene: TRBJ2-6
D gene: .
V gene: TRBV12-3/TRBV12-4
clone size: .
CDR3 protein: CASSYVGANVLTF
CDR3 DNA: TGTGCCAGCAGTTACGTAGGGGCCAACGTCCTGACTTTC

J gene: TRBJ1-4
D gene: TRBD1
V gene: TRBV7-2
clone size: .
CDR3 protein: CASSSGTGSNEKLFF
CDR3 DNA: TGTGCCAGCAGCTCTGGGACAGGGAGTAATGAAAAACTGTTTTTT

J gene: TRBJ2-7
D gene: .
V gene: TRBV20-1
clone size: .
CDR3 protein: CSARDARGPYEQYF
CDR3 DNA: TGCAGTGCTAGAGATGCCAGGGGACCCTACGAGCAGTACTTC

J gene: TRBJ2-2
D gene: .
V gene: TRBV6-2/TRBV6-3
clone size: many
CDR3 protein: CASSYSDKDTGELFF
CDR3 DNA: TGTGCCAGCAGTTACTCGGATAAGGACACCGGGGAGCTGTTTTTT

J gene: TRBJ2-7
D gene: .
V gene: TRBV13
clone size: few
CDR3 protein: CASSLSGVHEQYF
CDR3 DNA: TGTGCCAGCAGCCTATCGGGTGTCCACGAGCAGTACTTC

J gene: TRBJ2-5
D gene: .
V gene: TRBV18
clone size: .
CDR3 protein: CASSRAIPWGETQYF
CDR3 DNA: TGTGCCAGCTCGCGGGCCATCCCCTGGGGGGAGACCCAGTACTTC

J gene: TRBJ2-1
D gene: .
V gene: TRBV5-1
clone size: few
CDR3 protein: CASKFIGSSYNEQFF
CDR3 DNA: TGCGCCAGCAAGTTTATCGGGAGCTCCTACAATGAGCAGTTCTTC

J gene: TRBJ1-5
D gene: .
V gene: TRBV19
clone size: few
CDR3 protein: CASRVSNQPQHF
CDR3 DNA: TGTGCCAGTAGGGTTAGCAATCAGCCCCAGCATTTT

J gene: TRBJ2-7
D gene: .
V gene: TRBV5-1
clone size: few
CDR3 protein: CASSPGRETYEQYF
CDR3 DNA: TGCGCCAGCAGCCCGGGACGAGAAACCTACGAGCAGTACTTC